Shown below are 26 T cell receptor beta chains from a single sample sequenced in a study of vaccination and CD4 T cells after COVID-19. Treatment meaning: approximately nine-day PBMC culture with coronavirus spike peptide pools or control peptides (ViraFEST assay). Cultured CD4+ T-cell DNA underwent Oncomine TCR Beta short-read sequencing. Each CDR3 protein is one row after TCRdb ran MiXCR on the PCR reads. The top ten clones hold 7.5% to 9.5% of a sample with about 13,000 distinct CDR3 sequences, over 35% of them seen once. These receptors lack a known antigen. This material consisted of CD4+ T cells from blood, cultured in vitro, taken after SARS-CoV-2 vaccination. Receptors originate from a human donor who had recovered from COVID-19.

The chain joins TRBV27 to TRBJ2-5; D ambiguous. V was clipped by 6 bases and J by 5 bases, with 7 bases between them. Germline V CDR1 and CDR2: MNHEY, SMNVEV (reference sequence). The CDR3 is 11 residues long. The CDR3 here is CASSVGETQYF. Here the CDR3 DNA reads TGTGCCAGCAGCGTCGGGGAGACCCAGTACTTC.

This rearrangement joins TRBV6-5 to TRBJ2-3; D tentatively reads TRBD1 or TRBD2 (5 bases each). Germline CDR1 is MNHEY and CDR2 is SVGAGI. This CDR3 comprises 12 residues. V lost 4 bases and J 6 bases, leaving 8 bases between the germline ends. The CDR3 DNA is TGTGCCAGCAGTTTTTGGGGGGATACGCAGTATTTT. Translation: CASSFWGDTQYF.

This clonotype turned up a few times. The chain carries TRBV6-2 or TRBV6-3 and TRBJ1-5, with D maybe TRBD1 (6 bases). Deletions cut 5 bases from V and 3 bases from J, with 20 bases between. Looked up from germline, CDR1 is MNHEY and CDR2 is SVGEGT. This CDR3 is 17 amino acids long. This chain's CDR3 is CASSAMGHLTLNQPQHF. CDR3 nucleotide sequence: TGTGCCAGCAGTGCCATGGGACACCTTACACTCAATCAGCCCCAGCATTTT.

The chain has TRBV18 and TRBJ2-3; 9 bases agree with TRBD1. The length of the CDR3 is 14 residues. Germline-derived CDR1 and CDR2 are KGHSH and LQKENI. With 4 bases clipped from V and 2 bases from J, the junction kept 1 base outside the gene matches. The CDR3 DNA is TGTGCCAGCTCACGGACAGGGGACACAGATACGCAGTATTTT. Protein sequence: CASSRTGDTDTQYF.

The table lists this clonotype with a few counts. The CDR3 DNA follows: TGTGCCAGCGGGGTGGTAGCCACAGATACGCAGTATTTT. Amino acids: CASGVVATDTQYF. The V gene is TRBV2, the J gene TRBJ2-3; D is unresolved. Germline CDR1 is SNHLY and CDR2 is FYNNEI. This CDR3 has 13 amino acids. The ends were cut back, 8 bases at V and 2 bases at J, with 11 bases in the middle.

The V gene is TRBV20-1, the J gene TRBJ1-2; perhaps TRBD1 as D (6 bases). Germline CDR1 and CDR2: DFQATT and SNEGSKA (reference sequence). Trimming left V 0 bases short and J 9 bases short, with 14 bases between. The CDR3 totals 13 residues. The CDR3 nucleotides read TGCAGTGCTAGAGAGTCGACAGGCTCCAGCTACACCTTC. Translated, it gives CSARESTGSSYTF.

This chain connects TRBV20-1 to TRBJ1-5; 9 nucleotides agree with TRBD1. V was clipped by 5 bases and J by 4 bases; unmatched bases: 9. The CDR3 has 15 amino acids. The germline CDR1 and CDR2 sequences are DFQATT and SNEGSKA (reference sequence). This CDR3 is CSAPRQDRGNQPQHF. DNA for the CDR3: TGCAGTGCTCCTCGACAGGACAGGGGTAATCAGCCCCAGCATTTT.

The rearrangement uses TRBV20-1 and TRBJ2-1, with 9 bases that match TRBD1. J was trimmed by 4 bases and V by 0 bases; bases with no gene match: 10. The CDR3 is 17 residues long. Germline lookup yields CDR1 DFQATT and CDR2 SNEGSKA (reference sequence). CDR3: CSARDRALTGGYNEQFF. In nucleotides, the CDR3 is TGCAGTGCTAGAGATAGGGCCCTGACAGGGGGGTACAATGAGCAGTTCTTC.

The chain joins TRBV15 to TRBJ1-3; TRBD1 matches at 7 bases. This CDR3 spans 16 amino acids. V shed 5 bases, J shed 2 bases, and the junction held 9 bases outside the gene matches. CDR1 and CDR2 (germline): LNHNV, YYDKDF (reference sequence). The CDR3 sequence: CATSADLDRAGNTIYF. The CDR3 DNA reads TGTGCCACCAGCGCAGACCTAGACAGGGCTGGAAACACCATATATTTT.

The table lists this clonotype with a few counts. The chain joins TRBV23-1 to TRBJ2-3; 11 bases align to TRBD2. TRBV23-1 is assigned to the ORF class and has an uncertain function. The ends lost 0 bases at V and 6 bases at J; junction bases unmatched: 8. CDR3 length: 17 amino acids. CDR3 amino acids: CASSQSLPSGRPDTQYF. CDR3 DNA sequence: TGCGCCAGCAGTCAATCGTTGCCTAGCGGGAGGCCGGATACGCAGTATTTT.

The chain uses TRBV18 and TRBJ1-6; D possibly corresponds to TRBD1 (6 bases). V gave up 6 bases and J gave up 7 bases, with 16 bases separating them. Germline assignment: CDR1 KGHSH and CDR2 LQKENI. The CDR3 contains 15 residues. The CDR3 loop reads CASSRGQYSNSPLHF. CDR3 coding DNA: TGTGCCAGCTCCAGAGGACAGTACTCCAATTCACCCCTCCACTTT.

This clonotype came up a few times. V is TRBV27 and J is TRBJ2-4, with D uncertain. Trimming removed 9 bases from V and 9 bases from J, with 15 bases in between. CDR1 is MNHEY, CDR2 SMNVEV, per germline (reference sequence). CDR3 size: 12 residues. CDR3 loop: CARNQLKGIQYF. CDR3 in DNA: TGTGCCAGGAATCAACTAAAAGGCATTCAGTACTTC.

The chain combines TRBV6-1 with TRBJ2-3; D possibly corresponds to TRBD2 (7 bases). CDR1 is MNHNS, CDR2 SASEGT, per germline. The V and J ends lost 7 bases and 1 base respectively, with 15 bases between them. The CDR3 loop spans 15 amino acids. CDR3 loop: CASTGGRGGTDTQYF. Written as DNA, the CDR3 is TGTGCCAGCACTGGGGGGAGGGGGGGCACAGATACGCAGTATTTT.

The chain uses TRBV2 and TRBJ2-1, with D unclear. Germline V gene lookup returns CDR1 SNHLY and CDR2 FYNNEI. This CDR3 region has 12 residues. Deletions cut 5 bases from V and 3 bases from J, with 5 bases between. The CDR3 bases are TGTGCCAGCAGTACAGACTACAATGAGCAGTTCTTC. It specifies CASSTDYNEQFF.

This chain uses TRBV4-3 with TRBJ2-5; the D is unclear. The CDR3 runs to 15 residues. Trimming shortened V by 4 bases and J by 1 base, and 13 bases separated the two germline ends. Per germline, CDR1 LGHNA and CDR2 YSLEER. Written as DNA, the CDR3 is TGCGCCAGCAGCCCCTATACATCCCCCCAAGAGACCCAGTACTTC. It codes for CASSPYTSPQETQYF.

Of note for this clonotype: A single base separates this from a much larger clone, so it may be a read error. The CDR3 region has the DNA TGCAGTGCTAGACCCGACCGACGGAGCTCCTACAGTGAGCAGTTCTTC. It codes for CSARPDRRSSYSEQFF. The chain couples TRBV20-1 to TRBJ2-1; no clear D. This CDR3 contains 16 residues. CDR1 and CDR2 (germline): DFQATT, SNEGSKA (reference sequence).

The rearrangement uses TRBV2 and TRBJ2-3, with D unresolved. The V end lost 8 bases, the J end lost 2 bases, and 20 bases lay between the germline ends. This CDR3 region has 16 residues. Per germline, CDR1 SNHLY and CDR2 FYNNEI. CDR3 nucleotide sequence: TGTGCCAGCGAACAAGGGAAGTTTACCCCCACAGATACGCAGTATTTT. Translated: CASEQGKFTPTDTQYF.

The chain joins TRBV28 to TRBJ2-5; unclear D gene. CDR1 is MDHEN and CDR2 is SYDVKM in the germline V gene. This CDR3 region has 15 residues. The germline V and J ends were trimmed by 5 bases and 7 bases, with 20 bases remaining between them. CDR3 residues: CASSPRRLAGRTQYF. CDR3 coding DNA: TGTGCCAGCAGTCCCCGCCGTTTAGCCGGCAGGACCCAGTACTTC.

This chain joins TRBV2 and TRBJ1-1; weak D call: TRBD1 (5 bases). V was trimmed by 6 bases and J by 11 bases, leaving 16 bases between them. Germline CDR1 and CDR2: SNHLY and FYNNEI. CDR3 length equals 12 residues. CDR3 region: CASRRDASAAFF. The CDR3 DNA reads TGTGCCAGCAGAAGGGACGCCTCGGCGGCTTTCTTT. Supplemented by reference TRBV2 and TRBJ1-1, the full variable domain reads EPEVTQTPSHQVTQMGQEVILRCVPISNHLYFYWYRQILGQKVEFLVSFYNNEISEKSEIFDDQFSVERPDGSNFTLKIRSTKLEDSAMYFCASRRDASAAFFGQGTRLTVV.

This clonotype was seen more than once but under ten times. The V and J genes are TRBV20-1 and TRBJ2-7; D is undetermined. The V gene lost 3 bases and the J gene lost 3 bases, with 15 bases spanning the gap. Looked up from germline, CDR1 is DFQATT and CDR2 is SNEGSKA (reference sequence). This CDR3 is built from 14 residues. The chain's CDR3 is CSASSGLSHYEQYF. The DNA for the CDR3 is TGCAGTGCTAGTTCAGGTCTATCCCACTACGAGCAGTACTTC.

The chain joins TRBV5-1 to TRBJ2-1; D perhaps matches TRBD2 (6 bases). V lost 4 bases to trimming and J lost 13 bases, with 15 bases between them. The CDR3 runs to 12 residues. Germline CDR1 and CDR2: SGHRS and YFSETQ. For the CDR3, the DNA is TGCGCCAGCAGCCCCCCGGGACTTTCCCAGTTCTTC. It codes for CASSPPGLSQFF.

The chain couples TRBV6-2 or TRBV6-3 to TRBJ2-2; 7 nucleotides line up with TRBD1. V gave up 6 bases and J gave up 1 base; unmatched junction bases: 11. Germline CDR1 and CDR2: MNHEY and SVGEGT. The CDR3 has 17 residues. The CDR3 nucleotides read TGTGCCAGCAGAACCCGAATCAGGACAGGGAACACCGGGGAGCTGTTTTTT. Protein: CASRTRIRTGNTGELFF.

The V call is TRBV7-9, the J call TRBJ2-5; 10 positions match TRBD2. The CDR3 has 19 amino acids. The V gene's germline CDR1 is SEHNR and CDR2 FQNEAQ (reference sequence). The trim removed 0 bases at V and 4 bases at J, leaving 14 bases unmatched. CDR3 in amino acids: CASSLAVEWGLAGGETQYF. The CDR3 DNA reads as TGTGCCAGCAGCTTAGCGGTAGAATGGGGCTTAGCGGGAGGAGAGACCCAGTACTTC.

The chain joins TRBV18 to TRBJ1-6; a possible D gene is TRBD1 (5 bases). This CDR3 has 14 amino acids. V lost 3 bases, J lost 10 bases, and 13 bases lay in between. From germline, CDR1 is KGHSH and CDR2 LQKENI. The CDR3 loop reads CASSPGAGESPLHF. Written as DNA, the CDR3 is TGTGCCAGCTCACCTGGAGCGGGGGAGTCACCCCTCCACTTT. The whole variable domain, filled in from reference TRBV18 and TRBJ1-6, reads NAGVMQNPRHLVRRRGQEARLRCSPMKGHSHVYWYRQLPEEGLKFMVYLQKENIIDESGMPKERFSAEFPKEGPSILRIQQVVRGDSAAYFCASSPGAGESPLHFGNGTRLTVT.

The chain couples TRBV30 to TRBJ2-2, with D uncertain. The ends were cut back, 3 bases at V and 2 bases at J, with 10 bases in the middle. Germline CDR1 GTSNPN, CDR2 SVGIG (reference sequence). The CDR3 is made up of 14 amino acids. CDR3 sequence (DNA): TGTGCCTGGAGGCGACGGACCAACACCGGGGAGCTGTTTTTT. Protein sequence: CAWRRRTNTGELFF.

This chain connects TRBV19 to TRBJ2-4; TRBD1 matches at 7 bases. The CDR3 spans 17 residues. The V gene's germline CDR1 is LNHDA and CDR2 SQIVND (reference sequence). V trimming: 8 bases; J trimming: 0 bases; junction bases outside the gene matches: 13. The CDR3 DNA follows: TGTGCCAGTTCCCGGACAGGCGCAATTCTAGCCAAAAACATTCAGTACTTC. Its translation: CASSRTGAILAKNIQYF.